The 9 T cell receptor beta chains in this list originate from one sample, sequenced in a study of CD8 T cells in ankylosing spondylitis. Whole-study findings and limits: In ankylosing spondylitis blood, a motif of fewer than 10 highly homologous TCR beta variants appeared characteristic.

TCRdb re-called the 5' RACE reads with MiXCR, one entry per CDR3 protein. The data contain around 390,000 distinct CDR3 sequences, under 25% of them singletons. Their recognized antigens are unknown. The sequencing sample was made of blood, either unsorted or a sorted T cell fraction (not recorded which). The receptors come from a male donor with ankylosing spondylitis.

This clonotype was picked up a small number of times. Written as DNA, the CDR3 is TGCAGCGTTGAGGAAGCAGCCGATGGTGAAGCTTTCTTT. Residues: CSVEEAADGEAFF. V gene TRBV29-1 combines with J gene TRBJ1-1, with D unclear. The CDR3 contains 13 residues. The germline CDR1 and CDR2 sequences are SQVTM and ANQGSEA. V was trimmed by 3 bases and J by 7 bases, leaving 15 bases between them.

There are a few counts of this clonotype. V gene TRBV12-3 or TRBV12-4 combines with J gene TRBJ2-7; D is tentatively TRBD1 or TRBD2 (6 bases each). The CDR3 contains 16 residues. The V end lost 5 bases, the J end lost 3 bases, and 20 bases lay between the germline ends. The CDR3 nucleotides read TGTGCCAGCAGTACCGGTTTGGGGGGCTGGGGCTACGAGCAGTACTTC. It is translated as CASSTGLGGWGYEQYF.

In its sample, this clonotype was seen a few times. The chain is built from TRBV4-1 and TRBJ1-6, with 12 bases that match TRBD1. Germline CDR1 is MGHRA and CDR2 is YSYEKL. This CDR3 has 16 residues. V was clipped by 0 bases and J by 8 bases; unmatched bases: 2. CDR3 in DNA: TGCGCCAGCAGCCAAGAGGGACAGGGGGCTTATTCACCCCTCCACTTT. Translating gives CASSQEGQGAYSPLHF.

This clonotype was picked up a small number of times. The V call is TRBV10-3, the J call TRBJ2-2; possibly TRBD2 for D (6 bases). V gave up 4 bases and J gave up 7 bases, with 10 bases separating them. The CDR3 loop spans 13 amino acids. Germline V gene sequence: CDR1 ENHRY, CDR2 SYGVKD. DNA for the CDR3: TGTGCCATCAGTGTGGAGGGTCACGGGGAGCTGTTTTTT. As protein: CAISVEGHGELFF.

This chain connects TRBV7-9 to TRBJ2-7, with D unresolved. The CDR3 sequence is 15 residues long. Germline assignment: CDR1 SEHNR and CDR2 FQNEAQ (reference sequence). V was clipped by 1 base and J by 3 bases, with 13 bases between them. The CDR3 bases are TGTGCCAGCAGCTTAGAAGTCAGTCCAATCTACGAGCAGTACTTC. This codes for CASSLEVSPIYEQYF.

This clonotype was detected ten times or more. This sequence joins TRBV18 and TRBJ2-1; D is possibly TRBD1 or TRBD2 (5 bases each). There are 15 residues in the CDR3. Trimming shortened V by 1 base and J by 0 bases, and 7 bases separated the two germline ends. The V gene's germline CDR1 is KGHSH and CDR2 LQKENI. The CDR3: CASSPQGSSYNEQFF. CDR3 coding DNA: TGTGCCAGCTCACCACAGGGGAGCTCCTACAATGAGCAGTTCTTC.

This clonotype was observed at least ten times. The rearrangement joins TRBV4-1 to TRBJ2-1, with 10 bases aligning to TRBD2. J gave up 9 bases and V 6 bases, and 8 bases lay outside the gene matches. The germline V gene encodes CDR1 MGHRA and CDR2 YSYEKL. The CDR3 runs 14 residues. Written as DNA, the CDR3 is TGCGCCAGCAGACCAGCGGGAGGGCCAGGTGAGCAGTTCTTC. Residues: CASRPAGGPGEQFF.

The J gene is TRBJ2-1, the V gene TRBV10-3, with 8 bases aligning to TRBD2. This CDR3 comprises 14 residues. Germline-derived CDR1 and CDR2 are ENHRY and SYGVKD. The V and J ends lost 5 bases and 8 bases, in that order; junction bases with no gene match: 8. Here the CDR3 reads CAISYSGTSDEQFF. The CDR3 nucleotides are TGTGCCATCAGTTATTCCGGGACTAGTGATGAGCAGTTCTTC.

The rearrangement uses TRBV28 and TRBJ1-4; D not certain. Deletions cut 6 bases from V and 14 bases from J, with 13 bases between. This CDR3 region has 11 residues. Germline CDR1 is MDHEN and CDR2 is SYDVKM. CDR3 protein: CASRKTTLLFF. The DNA for the CDR3 is TGTGCCAGCAGAAAAACGACTTTGCTGTTTTTT.